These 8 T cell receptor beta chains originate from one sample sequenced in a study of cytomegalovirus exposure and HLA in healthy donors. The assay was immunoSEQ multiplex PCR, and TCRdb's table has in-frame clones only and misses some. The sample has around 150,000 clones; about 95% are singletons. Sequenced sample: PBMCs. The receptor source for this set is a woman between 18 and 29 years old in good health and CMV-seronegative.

The CDR3 here is CASSPHKERGYTF. DNA for the CDR3: TGTGCCAGCAGCCCCCACAAGGAGAGAGGCTACACCTTC. The V gene is TRBV7-2, the J gene TRBJ1-2; D gene ambiguous. This CDR3 is built from 13 residues. CDR1 and CDR2 (germline): SGHTA, FQGNSA. With 5 bases removed from V and 8 bases from J, the gap between germline ends came to 15 bases.

The CDR3 loop reads CASNFDQGSGETQYF. The CDR3 DNA sequence: TGTGCCAGCAACTTCGACCAGGGGTCAGGGGAGACCCAGTACTTC. The chain employs TRBV2 and TRBJ2-5, with a weak D call TRBD1 (6 bases). The V and J ends lost 7 bases and 5 bases respectively, with 20 bases between them. Looked up from germline, CDR1 is SNHLY and CDR2 is FYNNEI. CDR3 size: 15 residues.

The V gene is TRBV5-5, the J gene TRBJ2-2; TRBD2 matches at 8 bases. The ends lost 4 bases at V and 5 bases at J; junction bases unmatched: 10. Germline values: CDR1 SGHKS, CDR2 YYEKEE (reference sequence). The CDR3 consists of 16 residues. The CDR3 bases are TGTGCCAGCAGCGGACTAGCCAATCCGGGGACCGGGGAGCTGTTTTTT. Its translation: CASSGLANPGTGELFF.

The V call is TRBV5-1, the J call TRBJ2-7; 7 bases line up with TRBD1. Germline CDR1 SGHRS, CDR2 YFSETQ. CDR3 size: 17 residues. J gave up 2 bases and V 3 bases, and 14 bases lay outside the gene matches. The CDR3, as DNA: TGCGCCAGCAGCTCATCACAGGGGCAACCATTAACCTACGAGCAGTACTTC. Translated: CASSSSQGQPLTYEQYF.

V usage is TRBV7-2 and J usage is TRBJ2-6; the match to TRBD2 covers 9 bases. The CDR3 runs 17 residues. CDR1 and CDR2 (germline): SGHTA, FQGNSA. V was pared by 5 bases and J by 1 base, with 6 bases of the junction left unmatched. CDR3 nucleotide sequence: TGTGCCAGCAGCCATAGCGGGGGAGCTTCTGGGGCCAACGTCCTGACTTTC. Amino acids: CASSHSGGASGANVLTF.

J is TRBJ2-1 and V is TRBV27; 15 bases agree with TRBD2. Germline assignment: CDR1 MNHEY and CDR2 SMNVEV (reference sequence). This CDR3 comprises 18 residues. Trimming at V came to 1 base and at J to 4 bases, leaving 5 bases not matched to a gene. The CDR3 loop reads CASSLLGTSGGRYNEQFF. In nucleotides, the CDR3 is TGTGCCAGCAGTTTATTGGGGACTAGCGGGGGGCGGTACAATGAGCAGTTCTTC.

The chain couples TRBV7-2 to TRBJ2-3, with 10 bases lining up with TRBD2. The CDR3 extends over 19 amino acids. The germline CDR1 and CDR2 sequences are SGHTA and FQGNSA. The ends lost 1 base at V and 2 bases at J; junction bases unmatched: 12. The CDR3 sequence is CASSLVGWLAGAYTDTQYF. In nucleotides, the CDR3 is TGTGCCAGCAGCTTAGTGGGATGGCTAGCGGGGGCCTACACAGATACGCAGTATTTT. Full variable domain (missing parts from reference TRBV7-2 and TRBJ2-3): GAGVSQSPSNKVTEKGKDVELRCDPISGHTALYWYRQSLGQGLEFLIYFQGNSAPDKSGLPSDRFSAERTGGSVSTLTIQRTQQEDSAVYLCASSLVGWLAGAYTDTQYFGPGTRLTVL.

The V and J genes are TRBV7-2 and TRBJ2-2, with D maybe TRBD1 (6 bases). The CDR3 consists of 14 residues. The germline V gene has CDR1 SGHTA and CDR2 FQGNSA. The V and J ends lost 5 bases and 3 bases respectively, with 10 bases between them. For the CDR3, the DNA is TGTGCCAGCAGCCGCTGGACAGACACCGGGGAGCTGTTTTTT. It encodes CASSRWTDTGELFF. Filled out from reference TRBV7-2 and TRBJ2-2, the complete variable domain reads GAGVSQSPSNKVTEKGKDVELRCDPISGHTALYWYRQSLGQGLEFLIYFQGNSAPDKSGLPSDRFSAERTGGSVSTLTIQRTQQEDSAVYLCASSRWTDTGELFFGEGSRLTVL.